This TCR beta chain was recovered during a study of regulatory T cells in long-lasting Graves disease. As for the study in general: Graves' patients diagnosed newly had used antithyroid drugs under 3 months.

Arm-PCR of CDR3 regions and iRepertoire HTBI primers were used to build TCR beta libraries. TCRdb processed the multiplex PCR reads anew with MiXCR; each CDR3 protein has one entry. The sample includes more than 400,000 distinct CDR3 sequences, roughly 17% of them seen just once. The time point denotes: newly diagnosed GD, antithyroid drugs for less than 3 months. There was RNA extracted from PBMCs, and the TCR library was made from it. This clonotype showed up many times. Germline loops: CDR1 SEHNR, CDR2 FQNEAQ (reference sequence). This CDR3 spans 16 amino acids. The trim removed 5 bases at V and 7 bases at J, leaving 15 bases unmatched. The same specimen was also included in a second study, on T cells in Graves' hyperthyroidism and ophthalmopathy. Per that paper: Exclusion of patients followed from uncontrolled infection, other autoimmune disease, pregnancy or lactation. The primer set for the first-round RT-PCR of the TCR CDR3 was HTBI.

The source material was peripheral blood mononuclear cells (PBMCs), sampled at new diagnosis, from a patient treated with antithyroid drugs. The TCR was taken from a woman under 40 with Graves disease. This chain links TRBV7-9 with TRBJ2-3; 7 bases fit TRBD1. The CDR3 region has the DNA TGTGCCAGCAGCCTTCTGGACAGGAGCCGTCGGAATACGCAGTATTTT. It specifies CASSLLDRSRRNTQYF.